This T cell receptor beta chain was captured in a study of T-cell reconstitution after alpha-beta-depleted transplantation in children. The V gene's germline CDR1 is SGHRS and CDR2 YFSETQ. This CDR3 is built from 14 residues. V lost 3 bases to trimming and J lost 8 bases, with 15 bases between them. This clonotype was seen repeatedly, ten times or more. Preparing the TCRbeta library involved the use of unique molecular identifiers. TCRdb processed the PCR reads anew with MiXCR; each CDR3 protein has one entry. This sample has just under 550,000 distinct CDR3 sequences, with around 20% found just once.

The specimen comprised PBMCs from the stem cell graft donor, sampled from the stem cell graft. The chain is built from TRBV5-1 and TRBJ2-1; D may be TRBD1 or TRBD2 (5 bases each). This TCR came from a human donor who donated a stem cell graft to a child with acute lymphoblastic leukemia. The DNA of the CDR3 is TGCGCCAGCAGCTCTGGACAAGGGAGCGATGAGCAGTTCTTC. Protein: CASSSGQGSDEQFF.